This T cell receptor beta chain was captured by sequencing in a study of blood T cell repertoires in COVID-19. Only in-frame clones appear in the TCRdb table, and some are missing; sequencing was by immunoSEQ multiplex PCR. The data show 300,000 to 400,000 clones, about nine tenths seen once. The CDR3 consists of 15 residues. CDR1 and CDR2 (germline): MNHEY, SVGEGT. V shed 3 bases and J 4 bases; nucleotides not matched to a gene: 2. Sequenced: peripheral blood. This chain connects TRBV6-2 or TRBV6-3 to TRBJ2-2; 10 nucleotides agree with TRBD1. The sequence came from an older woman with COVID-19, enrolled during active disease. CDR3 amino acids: CASSYGTGATGELFF. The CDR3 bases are TGTGCCAGCAGTTATGGGACAGGGGCCACCGGGGAGCTGTTTTTT.